Detailed here is one T cell receptor beta chain. Its specificity is not known. Sequencing ends 3 residues short of the CDR3 end; the germline J gene provides the rest. Other nucleotide sequences in the sample specify the same CDR3. The data stem from a study of TET2 disruption in CD19-targeted CAR T cells. Treatment defined: autologous CTL019 cells: CD19 CAR with 4-1BB and CD3 zeta domains. The germline CDR1 and CDR2 sequences are DFQATT and SNEGSKA (reference sequence). The CDR3 length is 12 residues. The V end lost 6 bases, the J end lost 1 base, and 9 bases lay between the germline ends. Assay: immunoSEQ multiplex PCR; the TCRdb copy retains only in-frame clones and omits some. The data include 25,000 or so clones; the top ten clones carry approximately 2%.

The receptor's source is a man aged 70 or older with chronic lymphocytic leukemia. The V gene is TRBV20-1, the J gene TRBJ1-1; the D is unclear. The input for sequencing was CD8- CAR+ T cells sorted from cultured blood T cells, taken for CD19 CAR T cell therapy. Subset specified: CD8-negative CAR-positive T cells from the infusion product. The CDR3 DNA, read in part, is TGCAGTGCCCCCCGGGGGAACACTGAA. This sequence encodes CSAPRGNTE. The full CDR3 sequence reads CSAPRGNTEAFF.